This TCR beta chain was profiled in a study of shared clonotypes between healthy human individuals (TCRdb year 2020). A note on the overall study: The cohort comprised two women and three men aged 18 to 49 years. Per donor, three plates each were used for CD4 naive and CD4 memory, two for CD8 naive, and one for CD8 memory. The study deeply sequenced blood TCR repertoires of five healthy adults to estimate repertoire size and the extent of clonotype sharing between individuals. Libraries were prepared and TCR repertoires were sequenced by different laboratories using diverse techniques, in order to increase sequencing depth and limit assay-specific biases. Leukapheresis yielded between about 0.85 and 9 billion PBMCs per donor.

Healthy HIV-negative adults with no recently reported acute infections or vaccinations were included as donors. Every donor was a Caucasian adult living in Nashville, Tennessee, USA. CD4+ T cells were enriched by magnetic negative selection; naive cells were then positively selected on CD45RA, and the negative fraction formed the memory subset. Blood was collected by leukapheresis, and PBMCs were isolated by Ficoll-Histopaque density gradient centrifugation and then cryopreserved in liquid nitrogen vapor phase. Analytical flow cytometry was used to check the purity and quantity of every magnetically sorted T cell population. Each sorted fraction had its genomic DNA isolated and then quantified by UV absorbance on a Nanodrop 2000c. Using the deep immunoSEQ assay, TCR CDR3 regions were amplified from genomic DNA by multiplex PCR. Genomic DNA extracted from each cell subset was distributed evenly over all wells of several immunoSEQ 96-well plates, and each plate served as one replicate. For sorted subsets, 150 to 250 ng of genomic DNA, equivalent to some 30,000 T cell genomes, went into each replicate PCR. The purified libraries were quantified using a Qubit 3.0 fluorometer, sized with a Bioanalyzer 2100, and then quantified again using the KAPA Library Quantification kit. Every immunoSEQ 96-well plate was sequenced on a separate single-read 150-cycle Illumina NextSeq 550 flow cell. The published analysis was carried out like this. Because the immunoSEQ output included only junctional sequences and no quality scores, the filtering could not be the same as the filtering used for full-length reads. To assign V/J genes and CDR3, sequences were annotated using PyIR, a Python wrapper for IgBLAST v1.9, with IMGT germline references. Reads were filtered out if the reads had weak V/J assignments (E-value above 1e-6), no CDR3, stop codons, out-of-frame junctions, or ambiguous translated residues. V3J clonotypes were defined as sequences sharing the same inferred V gene, J gene, and CDR3 amino acid sequence. The percentage overlap between two repertoires was calculated by dividing the number of shared unique clonotypes by the size of the smaller repertoire. Richness of each repertoire was evaluated using RTK rarefaction, the Chao1 estimator, and Recon v2.1 estimates of unobserved clonotypes. OLGA was used to compute generation probabilities for all TCRbeta clonotypes that the gDNA method yielded from a few donors. Entries here come from immuneACCESS through TCRdb and include only in-frame sequences with V and J called. Some clones fail to appear in such tables; in the studies checked, an unresolved V gene covers under half of the shortfall, and the cause of the remainder is unknown. V and J calls and clone size follow that table, whereas D and trimming were derived from the DNA. The sample includes about 1.5 million clones, with 95% to 99% observed a single time. The top ten clones comprise approximately 0.45% of the sample.

With respect to this clone: The clone's antigen remains unknown. There are no base qualities to consult, and no much larger clone falls within one base.

The CDR3 contains 16 residues, cysteine and phenylalanine counted. The kept DNA is CDR3 alone, 48 bases in frame from the first base. Here V drops 1 base and J drops 0 bases, and the junction holds 5 bases not matched to any gene. CDR1 and CDR2, per the germline V gene, are MGHDK and SYGVNS. Findings and caveats that apply to the study as a whole: Larger estimated clonotype richness was generally found for naive subsets than for memory subsets. Across a few donors, approximately 5% of naive CD4, roughly 3.5% of naive CD8, 2% to 2.5% of memory CD4, and roughly 0.41% of memory CD8 clonotypes were shared. Even with the large sequencing depth, rarefaction of the sorted-subset datasets indicated that sequencing was incomplete. Because the study included only a small number of donors, the genetic and exposure-history diversity represented was limited. Higher generation probabilities were observed for clonotypes shared by all four sorted-subset donors than for non-shared clonotypes. Pairwise subsampling led to the expectation that sequencing depth would affect the degree of clonotype sharing among donors. Sampling was restricted to blood, and TCR repertoires in tissues likely differ from the TCR repertoires found in blood.

The receptor comes from a man under 40 in good health. The rearrangement joined TRBV25-1 to TRBJ2-5; 7 central bases correspond to TRBD1. Material: naive CD4+ T cells sorted from blood. The cell subset or site label here, explained by the study, means: CD45RA+ positively selected. The sequenced DNA: TGTGCCAGCAGTGAATCCCTGACAGGGTACCAAGAGACCCAGTACTTC. Its protein reads: CASSESLTGYQETQYF. Here the CDR3 is joined to the reference TRBV25-1 and TRBJ2-5 genes, and the full variable domain is: EADIYQTPRYLVIGTGKKITLECSQTMGHDKMYWYQQDPGMELHLIHYSYGVNSTEKGDLSSESTVSRIRTEHFPLTLESARPSHTSQYLCASSESLTGYQETQYFGPGTRLLVL.